This TCR beta chain stems from a study of cytomegalovirus exposure and HLA in healthy donors. In the case of this clone: The target antigen is unknown.

The CDR3 contains 15 residues. Germline V gives CDR1 MNHEY, CDR2 SMNVEV (reference sequence). The V end was cut by 3 bases, the J end by 8 bases, with 17 bases between. Findings and limits, study-wide: A few CMV-associated chains proved CMV antigen-specific in vitro. The tendency of first-cohort TCR clusters to co-occur in the 90 to 150 validation repertoires emerged from a later analysis.

Sequencing was performed with immunoSEQ multiplex PCR; in TCRdb, only in-frame clones are kept and a portion is missing. The repertoire holds around 95,000 clones, with approximately 81% as singletons. The gene calls are TRBV27 and TRBJ2-1, with D tentatively TRBD2 (5 bases). The clonotype originates from a man aged 18 to 29 in good health and CMV-seropositive. The specimen was PBMCs. CDR3 DNA: TGTGCCAGCAGTTTCTCATCCCAACTAGTCCATGAGCAGTTCTTC. Translation: CASSFSSQLVHEQFF.